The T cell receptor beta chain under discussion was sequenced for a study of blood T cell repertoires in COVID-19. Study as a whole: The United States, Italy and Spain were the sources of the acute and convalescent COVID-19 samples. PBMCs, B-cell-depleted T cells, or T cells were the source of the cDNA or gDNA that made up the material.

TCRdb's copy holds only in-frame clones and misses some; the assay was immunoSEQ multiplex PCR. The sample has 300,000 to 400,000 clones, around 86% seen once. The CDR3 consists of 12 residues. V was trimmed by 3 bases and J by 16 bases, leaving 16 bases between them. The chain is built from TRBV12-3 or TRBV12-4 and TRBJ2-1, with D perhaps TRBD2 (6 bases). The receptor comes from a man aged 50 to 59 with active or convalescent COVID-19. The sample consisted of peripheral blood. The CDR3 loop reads CASSFVGGKSFF. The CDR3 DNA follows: TGTGCCAGCAGTTTCGTGGGGGGTAAATCATTCTTC.